Listed here are 29 T cell receptor beta chains from one sample, sequenced in a study of T cells in Graves' hyperthyroidism and ophthalmopathy. Using RNA transcripts as the source, TCR beta CDR3 regions were amplified. During a first-round RT-PCR of the TCR CDR3, the HTBI primer set was used. TCRdb reprocessed the multiplex PCR reads via MiXCR and lists one record per CDR3 protein. Of about 600,000 distinct CDR3 sequences listed, about 16% were seen once; the top ten hold less than 3.5%. The sample taken for sequencing was blood. All receptors derive from a woman in her forties with Graves' ophthalmopathy.

The table lists this clonotype with a few counts. The J gene is TRBJ2-2, the V gene TRBV10-1, with TRBD2 matching 8 bases. Germline CDR1 WNHNN, CDR2 SYGVQD (reference sequence). The V gene end was trimmed by 2 bases and the J gene end by 9 bases; junction bases not matched to a gene: 8. The CDR3 is made up of 15 amino acids. CDR3 sequence reads: CASSESGSYDRELFF. CDR3 DNA: TGCGCCAGCAGTGAGAGCGGGAGTTACGACCGGGAGCTGTTTTTT.

The chain employs TRBV6-4 and TRBJ2-1; TRBD2 matches 8 bases. J lost 8 bases, V lost 6 bases, and 12 bases had no gene match. Germline loops: CDR1 MRHNA, CDR2 SNTAGT. The CDR3 runs to 15 residues. The CDR3 spells CASRVESGSSYEQFF. The CDR3 region has the DNA TGTGCCAGCAGAGTAGAGAGCGGGAGTAGTTATGAGCAGTTCTTC.

The CDR3, as DNA: TGTGCCAGTACCGTGGCAATAAATCAGCCCCAGCATTTT. Its translation: CASTVAINQPQHF. V gene TRBV19 combines with J gene TRBJ1-5; no clear D. The CDR3 loop spans 13 amino acids. V lost 7 bases and J 4 bases, leaving 11 bases between the germline ends. Germline CDR1 and CDR2: LNHDA and SQIVND (reference sequence).

The chain couples TRBV20-1 to TRBJ2-7, with 16 bases fitting TRBD2. CDR1 and CDR2 from the germline V gene are DFQATT and SNEGSKA (reference sequence). Trimming took 4 bases from V and 5 from J; bases not matched to a gene: 5. The CDR3 spans 15 residues. The CDR3 nucleotides are TGCAGTGCTAACCCGGGACTAGCGGGAGGGCACGAGCAGTACTTC. It encodes CSANPGLAGGHEQYF.

In DNA form, the CDR3 reads TGTGCCAGCAGTTTAGCTCCCGGGAGAGGGAACTACGAGCAGTACTTC. It codes for CASSLAPGRGNYEQYF. The J gene is TRBJ2-7, the V gene TRBV12-3 or TRBV12-4, with D possibly matching TRBD2 (6 bases). V gave up 0 bases and J gave up 3 bases, with 15 bases separating them. There are 16 residues in the CDR3.

This clonotype came up many times. CDR3 nucleotides: TGTGCCAGCAGCGTCAGGGGTACTGAAGCTTTCTTT. This sequence encodes CASSVRGTEAFF. This sequence joins TRBV3-1 and TRBJ1-1; D possibly corresponds to TRBD1 (6 bases). The CDR3 sequence is 12 residues long. Per germline, CDR1 LGHDT and CDR2 YNNKEL (reference sequence). Trimming removed 5 bases from V and 5 bases from J, with 9 bases in between.

This clonotype was detected only a few times. This rearrangement joins TRBV6-1 to TRBJ1-5; D perhaps matches TRBD1 (5 bases). The CDR3 length is 16 residues. Germline CDR1 and CDR2: MNHNS and SASEGT. V gave up 8 bases and J gave up 5 bases, with 22 bases separating them. The CDR3 nucleotides read TGTGCCAGCCGACCGTCTTTGGGGGATGGGGATCAGCCCCAGCATTTT. Encoded protein: CASRPSLGDGDQPQHF.

This clonotype was counted ten times or more. The chain links TRBV18 to TRBJ2-7, with 7 bases identical to TRBD1. This CDR3 region has 14 residues. The V and J ends lost 1 base and 2 bases, in that order; junction bases with no gene match: 2. The germline gives CDR1 KGHSH, CDR2 LQKENI. Written as DNA, the CDR3 is TGTGCCAGCTCACCACGACAGGGAGCCTACGAGCAGTACTTC. Protein sequence: CASSPRQGAYEQYF.

In DNA form, the CDR3 reads TGTGCCAGCAGCAACACAGGGGGGCGGACTGAAGCTTTCTTT. Translated, it gives CASSNTGGRTEAFF. This rearrangement joins TRBV25-1 to TRBJ1-1, with 8 bases that match TRBD1. The CDR3 loop spans 14 amino acids. Germline V CDR1 and CDR2: MGHDK, SYGVNS. V shed 6 bases and J 5 bases; nucleotides not matched to a gene: 8.

The V call is TRBV14, the J call TRBJ1-4; maybe TRBD1 (5 bases). The CDR3 has 15 residues. Trimming pared 4 bases from V and 6 bases from J, leaving 15 bases between. Per the germline V gene, CDR1 is SGHDN and CDR2 is FVKESK. CDR3 region: CASSPIGGQYEKLFF. The CDR3 DNA reads TGTGCCAGCAGCCCCATTGGGGGTCAGTATGAAAAACTGTTTTTT.

This clonotype was observed a few times. The CDR3 loop is CASSRVSDTEQFF. As DNA, the CDR3 is TGTGCCAGCTCACGAGTCTCCGATACTGAGCAGTTCTTC. The V call is TRBV18, the J call TRBJ2-1; no definite D call. Trimming took 4 bases from V and 9 from J, leaving 13 bases between them. The CDR3 spans 13 residues. Germline lookup yields CDR1 KGHSH and CDR2 LQKENI.

This clonotype was seen more than once but under ten times. The chain couples TRBV6-1 to TRBJ1-4; D remains unclear. Germline lookup yields CDR1 MNHNS and CDR2 SASEGT. V was cut by 5 bases and J by 3 bases, with 22 bases left in between. The CDR3 has 18 amino acids. The CDR3 region has the DNA TGTGCCAGCAGTCCCTCCGGTGTTCCCGGCGAGGCTAATGAAAAACTGTTTTTT. Protein sequence: CASSPSGVPGEANEKLFF.

The chain combines TRBV4-1 with TRBJ2-7; maybe TRBD1 (6 bases). CDR3 length equals 13 residues. V lost 5 bases and J 4 bases, leaving 12 bases between the germline ends. The V gene's germline CDR1 is MGHRA and CDR2 YSYEKL. In nucleotides, the CDR3 is TGCGCCAGCAGCAGACAGGCGGATTACGAGCAGTACTTC. This gives the protein CASSRQADYEQYF.

This clonotype was picked up many times. The V and J genes are TRBV2 and TRBJ2-3; no reliable D call. Germline CDR1 is SNHLY and CDR2 is FYNNEI. Trimming stripped 6 bases from V and 6 bases from J, with 10 bases between. The CDR3 extends over 12 amino acids. This chain's CDR3 is CASSQSGDTQYF. CDR3 DNA sequence: TGTGCCAGCAGCCAATCCGGGGATACGCAGTATTTT. The variable domain in full, completed from reference TRBV2 and TRBJ2-3, reads EPEVTQTPSHQVTQMGQEVILRCVPISNHLYFYWYRQILGQKVEFLVSFYNNEISEKSEIFDDQFSVERPDGSNFTLKIRSTKLEDSAMYFCASSQSGDTQYFGPGTRLTVL.

Only a few counts were recorded for this clonotype. The chain couples TRBV3-1 to TRBJ2-7, with 15 bases that match TRBD2. The CDR3 totals 20 residues. V lost 4 bases and J lost 0; bases outside the gene matches: 13. Germline CDR1 reads LGHDT; CDR2 reads YNNKEL (reference sequence). CDR3 region: CASSPSPGLAGGYHSYEQYF. DNA for the CDR3: TGTGCCAGCAGCCCGAGTCCGGGACTAGCGGGAGGTTACCACTCCTACGAGCAGTACTTC.

The chain uses TRBV20-1 and TRBJ1-2; unclear D gene. The CDR3 loop spans 13 amino acids. Between the trimmed V and J ends, which lost 6 bases and 6 bases, there was a span of 17 bases. CDR1 is DFQATT, CDR2 SNEGSKA, per germline (reference sequence). The CDR3 DNA sequence: TGCAGTGCGGCGGGCGGAGCGGGAAATGGCTACACCTTC. Amino acid sequence: CSAAGGAGNGYTF.

The gene calls are TRBV7-2 and TRBJ1-2; TRBD1 is a possible D gene (5 bases). This CDR3 region has 15 residues. Trimming cost V 0 bases and J 6 bases, with 14 bases left between them. CDR1 and CDR2 (germline): SGHTA, FQGNSA. DNA of the CDR3: TGTGCCAGCAGCTTAGCTGGGTGGCAGGGAGATGGCTACACCTTC. This codes for CASSLAGWQGDGYTF.

This clonotype was recorded at least ten times. V and J are TRBV11-2 and TRBJ1-5; no clear D. Germline V gives CDR1 SGHAT, CDR2 FQNNGV. Trimming took off 1 base at V and 0 bases at J, with 7 bases between the two ends. The CDR3 loop spans 15 amino acids. The CDR3 region is CASSLGADSNQPQHF. In DNA form, the CDR3 reads TGTGCCAGCAGCTTAGGAGCGGATAGCAATCAGCCCCAGCATTTT.

The table lists this clonotype with many counts. The chain links TRBV6-1 to TRBJ1-5, with TRBD1 matching 9 bases. Per the germline V gene, CDR1 is MNHNS and CDR2 is SASEGT. With 5 bases clipped from V and 0 bases from J, the junction kept 14 bases outside the gene matches. The CDR3 runs to 19 residues. The CDR3 reads CASSPPGQGIPVSNQPQHF. The CDR3 region has the DNA TGTGCCAGCAGTCCACCGGGACAGGGAATTCCGGTTAGCAATCAGCCCCAGCATTTT.

The chain employs TRBV11-2 and TRBJ2-5; D is unresolved. The germline V and J ends were trimmed by 1 base and 5 bases, with 8 bases remaining between them. CDR1 SGHAT and CDR2 FQNNGV come from the germline V gene. CDR3 length equals 13 residues. CDR3 sequence: CASSLAVLETQYF. CDR3 coding DNA: TGTGCCAGCAGCTTAGCGGTCTTGGAGACCCAGTACTTC.

This clonotype was found many times. CDR3 sequence: CAWSDHGQIAETQYF. CDR3 coding DNA: TGTGCCTGGAGCGACCACGGACAGATTGCGGAGACCCAGTACTTC. The rearrangement joins TRBV30 to TRBJ2-5; D is possibly TRBD1 (6 bases). Germline V gene sequence: CDR1 GTSNPN, CDR2 SVGIG (reference sequence). V shed 3 bases and J shed 5 bases, with 19 bases lying between them. This CDR3 has 15 residues.

This clonotype was found a few times. This chain uses TRBV18 with TRBJ2-3, with 11 bases fitting TRBD1. Germline V gene data show CDR1 as KGHSH and CDR2 as LQKENI. With 6 bases clipped from V and 5 bases from J, the junction kept 7 bases outside the gene matches. This CDR3 comprises 15 residues. CDR3 residues: CASSRDRGIVDTQYF. The CDR3 DNA sequence: TGTGCCAGCTCCCGGGACAGGGGGATCGTAGATACGCAGTATTTT.

This clonotype was seen only a few times. CDR3 amino acids: CASSSGTLQETQYF. The CDR3 region has the DNA TGCGCCAGCAGCTCCGGGACGTTACAAGAGACCCAGTACTTC. This chain links TRBV5-1 with TRBJ2-5, with D perhaps given as TRBD1 or TRBD2 (5 bases each). V was cut by 3 bases and J by 2 bases, with 11 bases left in between. The CDR3 consists of 14 residues. CDR1 and CDR2 (germline): SGHRS, YFSETQ.

This clonotype appeared many times. The chain joins TRBV6-1 to TRBJ2-7; 7 nucleotides match TRBD1. Germline trimming cut 0 bases from V and 1 base from J; bases unmatched to any gene: 9. Germline V gene lookup returns CDR1 MNHNS and CDR2 SASEGT. This CDR3 spans 17 amino acids. The DNA of the CDR3 is TGTGCCAGCAGTGAAGCGAGGTTTAGGGGGCGTTCCTACGAGCAGTACTTC. It yields the protein CASSEARFRGRSYEQYF.

The V and J genes are TRBV10-2 and TRBJ1-1; TRBD1 agrees at 7 bases. Germline V gene data show CDR1 as WSHSY and CDR2 as SAAADI. The J segment lost 0 bases and the V segment lost 6 bases, leaving 13 bases of the junction unmatched. This CDR3 is 17 amino acids long. CDR3 region: CASSRRDSLVLNTEAFF. The CDR3 nucleotides read TGCGCCAGCAGCCGACGGGACAGTCTCGTATTGAACACTGAAGCTTTCTTT.

This clonotype was seen only a few times. This chain connects TRBV27 to TRBJ2-2; D is possibly TRBD2 (6 bases). The ends were cut back, 6 bases at V and 3 bases at J, with 11 bases in the middle. From germline, CDR1 is MNHEY and CDR2 SMNVEV (reference sequence). The length of the CDR3 is 14 residues. CDR3 protein: CASSRREYTGELFF. The CDR3 coding sequence is TGTGCCAGCAGCCGACGGGAGTACACCGGGGAGCTGTTTTTT.

This clonotype was detected ten times or more. V and J are TRBV12-3 or TRBV12-4 and TRBJ1-1, with D possibly being TRBD1 (5 bases). Trimming pared 3 bases from V and 4 bases from J, leaving 12 bases between. The CDR3 spans 14 residues. The CDR3 protein is CASSFGGRSTEAFF. CDR3 coding DNA: TGTGCCAGCAGTTTCGGGGGACGGAGCACTGAAGCTTTCTTT.

CDR3 sequence reads: CASIRTGPSNQPQHF. Here the CDR3 DNA reads TGCGCCAGCATCAGGACAGGGCCTAGCAATCAGCCCCAGCATTTT. The V gene is TRBV5-1, the J gene TRBJ1-5; 8 positions match TRBD1. The V segment lost 6 bases and the J segment 0 bases; nucleotides outside the gene matches: 5. This CDR3 is built from 15 residues. Germline V gene lookup returns CDR1 SGHRS and CDR2 YFSETQ.

This clonotype was observed many times. The chain uses TRBV11-3 and TRBJ1-1, with 8 positions matching TRBD1. V lost 1 base and J lost 0; bases outside the gene matches: 16. CDR3 length: 20 residues. Germline CDR1 is SGHNT and CDR2 is YENEEA. For the CDR3, the DNA is TGTGCCAGCAGCTTAGGACAGGGGCGCCTCACGCGGTACATGAACACTGAAGCTTTCTTT. Amino acids: CASSLGQGRLTRYMNTEAFF.